The 12 T cell receptor beta chains reported below all come from one sample, sequenced in a study of T cells in tuberculosis. Using immunoSEQ multiplex PCR, the repertoire was profiled, and TCRdb retains in-frame clones only, with some absent. The sample contains roughly 34,000 clones, 95% to 96% of which appear only once. Sequencing was carried out using PBMCs. The receptors derive from a donor aged 10-29 years with latent tuberculosis or without tuberculosis infection.

CDR3 protein: CASSQVPDSATYEQYF. The CDR3 region has the DNA TGTGCCAGCAGCCAGGTCCCGGACTCCGCAACCTACGAGCAGTACTTC. The rearrangement uses TRBV7-9 and TRBJ2-7; maybe TRBD2 (5 bases). The germline gives CDR1 SEHNR, CDR2 FQNEAQ (reference sequence). This CDR3 is built from 16 residues. The V gene lost 5 bases and the J gene lost 2 bases, with 19 bases spanning the gap.

Only one count was recorded for this clone. The chain joins TRBV7-3 to TRBJ2-7, with TRBD1 identical over 9 bases. CDR3 length equals 15 residues. Germline CDR1 SGHTA, CDR2 FQGTGA. Trimming at V came to 5 bases and at J to 4 bases, leaving 9 bases not matched to a gene. CDR3 sequence: CASSIGTGLVYEQYF. CDR3 coding DNA: TGTGCCAGCAGCATCGGGACAGGGCTTGTATACGAGCAGTACTTC.

The chain employs TRBV13 and TRBJ2-5, with D perhaps TRBD2 (6 bases). The germline gives CDR1 PRHDT, CDR2 FYEKMQ (reference sequence). V lost 0 bases to trimming and J lost 5 bases, with 13 bases between them. The CDR3 sequence is 15 residues long. CDR3 in DNA: TGTGCCAGCAGCTTAGGCCTCGGAGGGCGCGAGACCCAGTACTTC. Its protein product is CASSLGLGGRETQYF.

V gene TRBV19 combines with J gene TRBJ1-1, with 9 bases lining up with TRBD1. CDR1 is LNHDA, CDR2 SQIVND, per germline (reference sequence). Trimming removed 9 bases from V and 0 bases from J; junction bases left unmatched: 5. This CDR3 has 14 residues. CDR3 DNA: TGTGCCAGCGGACAGGGGCTATTGAACACTGAAGCTTTCTTT. Translation: CASGQGLLNTEAFF.

V gene TRBV19 combines with J gene TRBJ2-1, with D possibly being TRBD1 (6 bases). Looked up from germline, CDR1 is LNHDA and CDR2 is SQIVND (reference sequence). Trimming shortened V by 6 bases and J by 6 bases, and 12 bases separated the two germline ends. The CDR3 runs 13 residues. CDR3 loop: CASSRTAVNEQFF. CDR3 nucleotides: TGTGCCAGTAGCCGGACAGCCGTCAATGAGCAGTTCTTC. The full variable domain, in which reference TRBV19 and TRBJ2-1 provide the parts outside the CDR3, is DGGITQSPKYLFRKEGQNVTLSCEQNLNHDAMYWYRQDPGQGLRLIYYSQIVNDFQKGDIAEGYSVSREKKESFPLTVTSAQKNPTAFYLCASSRTAVNEQFFGPGTRLTVL.

This chain links TRBV6-1 with TRBJ2-5; a possible D gene is TRBD2 (6 bases). V shed 7 bases and J shed 5 bases, with 14 bases lying between them. CDR1 is MNHNS, CDR2 SASEGT, per germline. This CDR3 has 13 amino acids. In DNA, the CDR3 is TGTGCCAGCACCCGGCCGGGGGTCGAGACCCAGTACTTC. This translates into CASTRPGVETQYF.

The chain is built from TRBV2 and TRBJ2-2; weak D call: TRBD1 (6 bases). V was cut by 8 bases and J by 2 bases, with 15 bases left in between. This CDR3 comprises 15 residues. Per germline, CDR1 SNHLY and CDR2 FYNNEI. The CDR3 here is CASDPQGTNTGELFF. CDR3 coding DNA: TGTGCCAGCGATCCTCAGGGGACCAACACCGGGGAGCTGTTTTTT.

The chain combines TRBV19 with TRBJ2-7; the D gene is possibly TRBD1 (5 bases). CDR3 size: 14 residues. V lost 5 bases and J 2 bases, leaving 13 bases between the germline ends. Germline V gene data show CDR1 as LNHDA and CDR2 as SQIVND (reference sequence). CDR3: CASSAAGLAYEQYF. The DNA of the CDR3 is TGTGCCAGTAGTGCGGCAGGGCTCGCCTACGAGCAGTACTTC.

The chain uses TRBV5-1 and TRBJ2-3, with D possibly being TRBD1 (6 bases). The V end was cut by 4 bases, the J end by 2 bases, with 17 bases between. CDR1 SGHRS and CDR2 YFSETQ come from the germline V gene. The CDR3 extends over 16 amino acids. The CDR3 DNA reads TGCGCCAGCAGCCCGATACAGGGATTGACCACAGATACGCAGTATTTT. This translates into CASSPIQGLTTDTQYF.

V and J are TRBV5-6 and TRBJ1-3; a possible D gene is TRBD1 (5 bases). V was trimmed by 4 bases and J by 2 bases, leaving 10 bases between them. The germline V gene encodes CDR1 SGHDT and CDR2 YYEEEE. The CDR3 is made up of 14 amino acids. The CDR3 region has the DNA TGTGCCAGCAGCCTGGGGGGGGCTGGAAACACCATATATTTT. Protein: CASSLGGAGNTIYF.

The chain uses TRBV20-1 and TRBJ1-2, with D unresolved. From germline, CDR1 is DFQATT and CDR2 SNEGSKA (reference sequence). The V and J ends lost 3 bases and 2 bases respectively, with 4 bases between them. The CDR3 has 11 amino acids. CDR3 in amino acids: CSARQNYGYTF. DNA for the CDR3: TGCAGTGCTAGGCAGAACTATGGCTACACCTTC.

The chain couples TRBV5-1 to TRBJ1-1; 11 nucleotides agree with TRBD1. CDR3 length: 14 residues. After removal of 3 bases from V and 5 bases from J, the junction contained 3 bases not matched to a gene. The germline V gene has CDR1 SGHRS and CDR2 YFSETQ. The chain's CDR3 is CASSSRDRGTEAFF. CDR3 in DNA: TGCGCCAGCAGCTCCCGGGACAGGGGGACTGAAGCTTTCTTT.